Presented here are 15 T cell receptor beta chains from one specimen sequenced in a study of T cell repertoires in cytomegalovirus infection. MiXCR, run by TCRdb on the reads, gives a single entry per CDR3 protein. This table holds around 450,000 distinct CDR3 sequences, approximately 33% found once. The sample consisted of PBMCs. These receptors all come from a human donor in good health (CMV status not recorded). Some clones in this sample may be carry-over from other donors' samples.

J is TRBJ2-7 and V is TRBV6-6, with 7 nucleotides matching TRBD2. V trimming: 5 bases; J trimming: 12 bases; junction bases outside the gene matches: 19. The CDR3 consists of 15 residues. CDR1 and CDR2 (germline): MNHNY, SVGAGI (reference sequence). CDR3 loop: CASSQGEGSSYETYF. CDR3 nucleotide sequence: TGTGCCAGCAGTCAAGGGGAGGGAAGCTCCTACGAGACGTACTTC.

The CDR3 nucleotides read TGTGCCAGCAGTGAGTTCAAGGGGAGCACTGAAGCTTTCTTT. Protein: CASSEFKGSTEAFF. The V gene is TRBV6-4, the J gene TRBJ1-1, with a weak D call TRBD1 (5 bases). The CDR3 has 14 amino acids. CDR1 and CDR2 (germline): MRHNA, SNTAGT. The V and J ends lost 3 bases and 4 bases respectively, with 12 bases between them.

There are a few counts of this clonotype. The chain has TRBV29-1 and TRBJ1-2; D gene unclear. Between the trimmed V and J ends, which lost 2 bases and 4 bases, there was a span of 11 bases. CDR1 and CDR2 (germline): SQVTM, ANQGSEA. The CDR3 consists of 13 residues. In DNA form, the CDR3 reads TGCAGCGTTGAAATTCAGACTCGCTATGGCTACACCTTC. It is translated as CSVEIQTRYGYTF.

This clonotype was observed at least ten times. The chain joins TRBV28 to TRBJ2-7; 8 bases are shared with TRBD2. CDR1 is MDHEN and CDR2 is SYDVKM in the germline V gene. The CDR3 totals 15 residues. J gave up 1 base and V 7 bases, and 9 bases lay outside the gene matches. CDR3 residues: CASNHNGGGSYEQYF. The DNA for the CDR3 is TGTGCCAGCAATCATAACGGGGGGGGATCCTACGAGCAGTACTTC. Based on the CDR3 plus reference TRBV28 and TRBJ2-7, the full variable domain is DVKVTQSSRYLVKRTGEKVFLECVQDMDHENMFWYRQDPGLGLRLIYFSYDVKMKEKGDIPEGYSVSREKKERFSLILESASTNQTSMYLCASNHNGGGSYEQYFGPGTRLTVT.

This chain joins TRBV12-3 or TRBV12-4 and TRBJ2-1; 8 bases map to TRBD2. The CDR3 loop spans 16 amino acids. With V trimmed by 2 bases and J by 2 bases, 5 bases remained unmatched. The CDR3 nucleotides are TGTGCCAGCAGTTTAATGGCCGGGGGGGCCTACAATGAGCAGTTCTTC. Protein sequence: CASSLMAGGAYNEQFF.

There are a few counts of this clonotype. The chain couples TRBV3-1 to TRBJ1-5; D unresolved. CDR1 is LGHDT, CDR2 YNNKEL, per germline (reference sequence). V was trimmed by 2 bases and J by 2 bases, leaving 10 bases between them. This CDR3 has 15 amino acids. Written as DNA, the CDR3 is TGTGCCAGCAGCCAAACTCAGGATCGCAATCAGCCCCAGCATTTT. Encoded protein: CASSQTQDRNQPQHF.

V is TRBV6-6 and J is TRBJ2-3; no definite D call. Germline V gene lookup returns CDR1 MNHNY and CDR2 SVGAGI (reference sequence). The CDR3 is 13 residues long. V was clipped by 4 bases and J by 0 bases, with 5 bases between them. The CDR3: CASSWPSTDTQYF. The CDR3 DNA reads TGTGCCAGCAGTTGGCCGAGCACAGATACGCAGTATTTT.

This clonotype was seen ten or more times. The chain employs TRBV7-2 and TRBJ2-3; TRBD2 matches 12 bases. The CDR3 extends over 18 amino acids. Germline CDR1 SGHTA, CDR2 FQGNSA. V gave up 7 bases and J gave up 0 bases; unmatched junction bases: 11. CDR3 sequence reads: CASTRTSGGPTSTDTQYF. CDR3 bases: TGTGCCAGCACCAGAACTAGCGGGGGGCCCACTAGCACAGATACGCAGTATTTT.

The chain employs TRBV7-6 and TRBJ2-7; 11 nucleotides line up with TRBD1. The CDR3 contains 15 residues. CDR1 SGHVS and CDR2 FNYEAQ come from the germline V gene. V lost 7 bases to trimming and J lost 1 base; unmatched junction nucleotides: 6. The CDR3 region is CASTPGTGGSYEQYF. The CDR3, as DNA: TGTGCCAGCACCCCCGGGACAGGGGGATCCTACGAGCAGTACTTC. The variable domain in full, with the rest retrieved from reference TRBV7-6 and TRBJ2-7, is GAGVSQSPRYKVTKRGQDVALRCDPISGHVSLYWYRQALGQGPEFLTYFNYEAQQDKSGLPNDRFSAERPEGSISTLTIQRTEQRDSAMYRCASTPGTGGSYEQYFGPGTRLTVT.

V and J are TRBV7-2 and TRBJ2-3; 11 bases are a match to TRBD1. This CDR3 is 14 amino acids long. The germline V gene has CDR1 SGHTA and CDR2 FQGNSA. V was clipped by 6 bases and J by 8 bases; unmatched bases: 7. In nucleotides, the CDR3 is TGTGCCAGCAGTCGGGACAGGGGGGAGGGTACGCAGTATTTT. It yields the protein CASSRDRGEGTQYF.

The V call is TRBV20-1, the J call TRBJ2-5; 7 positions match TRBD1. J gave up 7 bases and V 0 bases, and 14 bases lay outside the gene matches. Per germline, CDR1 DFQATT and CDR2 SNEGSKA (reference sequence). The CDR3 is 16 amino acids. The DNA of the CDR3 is TGCAGTGCTAGAGAATTGGGACAGATAAATCGGGGGACCCAGTACTTC. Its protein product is CSARELGQINRGTQYF.

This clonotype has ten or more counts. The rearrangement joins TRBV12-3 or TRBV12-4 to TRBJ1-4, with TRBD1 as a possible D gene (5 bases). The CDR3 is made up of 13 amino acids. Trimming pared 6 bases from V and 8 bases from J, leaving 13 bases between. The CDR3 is CASSFGGNEKLFF. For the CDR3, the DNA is TGTGCCAGCAGCTTCGGGGGGAACGAAAAACTGTTTTTT.

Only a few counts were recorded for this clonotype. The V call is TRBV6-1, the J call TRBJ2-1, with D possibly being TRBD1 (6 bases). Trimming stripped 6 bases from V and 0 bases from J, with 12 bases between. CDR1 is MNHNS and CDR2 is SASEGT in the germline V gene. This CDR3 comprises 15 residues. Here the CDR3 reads CASRRAGASYNEQFF. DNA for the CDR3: TGTGCCAGCAGGCGGGCAGGGGCCTCCTACAATGAGCAGTTCTTC.

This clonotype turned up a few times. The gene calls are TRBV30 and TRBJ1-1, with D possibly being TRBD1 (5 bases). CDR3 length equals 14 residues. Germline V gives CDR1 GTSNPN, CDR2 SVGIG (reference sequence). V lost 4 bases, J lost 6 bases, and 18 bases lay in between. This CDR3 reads CAWTIQAGAAEAFF. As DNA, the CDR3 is TGTGCCTGGACCATCCAAGCTGGGGCCGCTGAAGCTTTCTTT.

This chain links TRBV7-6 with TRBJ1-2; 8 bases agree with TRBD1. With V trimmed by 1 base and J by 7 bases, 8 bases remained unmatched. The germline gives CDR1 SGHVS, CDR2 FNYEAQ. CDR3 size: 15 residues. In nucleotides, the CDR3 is TGTGCCAGCAGCTTAGATCCAGGGGGCTTCCGTGGCTACACCTTC. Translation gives CASSLDPGGFRGYTF.